These 26 T cell receptor beta chains originate from one sample sequenced in a study of blood T cell repertoires in COVID-19. Data came from immunoSEQ multiplex PCR; TCRdb stores just in-frame clones and leaves some out. The table includes roughly 60,000 clones, 60% to 85% detected once. Sequencing was done on a sample of peripheral blood. The origin of the receptors is a human donor in a cohort sampled during active COVID-19.

V gene TRBV12-5 combines with J gene TRBJ1-1; 10 nucleotides line up with TRBD1. The CDR3 loop spans 15 amino acids. V lost 6 bases to trimming and J lost 0 bases; unmatched junction nucleotides: 4. Germline loops: CDR1 LGHNT, CDR2 FRNRAP. CDR3 in DNA: TGTGCTAGTGGCCTGACAGGGGGCATGAACACTGAAGCTTTCTTT. Translating gives CASGLTGGMNTEAFF.

The V and J genes are TRBV9 and TRBJ2-5; 15 nucleotides align to TRBD2. This CDR3 is built from 16 residues. Germline V gene lookup returns CDR1 SGDLS and CDR2 YYNGEE. V was pared by 4 bases and J by 3 bases, with 4 bases of the junction left unmatched. The CDR3 DNA follows: TGTGCCAGCAGCCACGGACTAGCGGGAGGGGAAGAGACCCAGTACTTC. It codes for CASSHGLAGGEETQYF.

The chain uses TRBV11-2 and TRBJ2-2; TRBD2 matches 8 bases. CDR1 and CDR2 from the germline V gene are SGHAT and FQNNGV. With V trimmed by 5 bases and J by 9 bases, 5 bases remained unmatched. The CDR3 is 13 amino acids. CDR3 residues: CASSDSGGRELFF. CDR3 DNA sequence: TGTGCCAGCAGCGACTCGGGGGGGCGGGAGCTGTTTTTT.

This sequence joins TRBV20-1 and TRBJ2-3; 7 bases agree with TRBD2. Trimming removed 0 bases from V and 11 bases from J; junction bases left unmatched: 2. Germline assignment: CDR1 DFQATT and CDR2 SNEGSKA (reference sequence). This CDR3 spans 11 amino acids. The CDR3 sequence is CSARDGRGQYF. CDR3 DNA sequence: TGCAGTGCTAGAGATGGGAGGGGGCAGTATTTT.

This clone was recorded once. This chain joins TRBV5-1 and TRBJ1-4; 7 nucleotides agree with TRBD1. With V trimmed by 4 bases and J by 7 bases, 7 bases remained unmatched. The CDR3 length is 14 residues. Germline V gives CDR1 SGHRS, CDR2 YFSETQ. For the CDR3, the DNA is TGCGCCAGCAGCCCCCGGGACAGTGGTGAAAAACTGTTTTTT. Its protein product is CASSPRDSGEKLFF.

The J gene is TRBJ1-5, the V gene TRBV2; 8 bases are a match to TRBD1. The junction had 7 bases not matched to a gene; V was cut back by 7 bases and J by 5 bases. Per the germline V gene, CDR1 is SNHLY and CDR2 is FYNNEI. The CDR3 contains 14 residues. CDR3 in DNA: TGTGCCAGCACTAGGGACAGGTTGGATCAGCCCCAGCATTTT. This gives the protein CASTRDRLDQPQHF.

The chain recombines TRBV2 with TRBJ1-2, with TRBD1 as a possible D gene (6 bases). The CDR3 is made up of 12 amino acids. V lost 11 bases, J lost 8 bases, and 18 bases lay in between. The germline CDR1 and CDR2 sequences are SNHLY and FYNNEI. CDR3 coding DNA: TGTGCCTGGAGGGGGGGAGCGGAGGGCTACACCTTC. It yields the protein CAWRGGAEGYTF.

The rearrangement joins TRBV14 to TRBJ2-5, with D possibly being TRBD2 (5 bases). V was shortened by 3 bases and J by 2 bases, with 13 bases between the two germline ends. The CDR3 has 15 residues. Germline V gene lookup returns CDR1 SGHDN and CDR2 FVKESK. The CDR3 region has the DNA TGTGCCAGCAGCCAGGAGTCCAGACTACAAGAGACCCAGTACTTC. Amino acid sequence: CASSQESRLQETQYF.

The rearrangement uses TRBV5-1 and TRBJ2-3; D not resolved. Germline values: CDR1 SGHRS, CDR2 YFSETQ. CDR3 length: 14 residues. V shed 4 bases and J shed 0 bases, with 9 bases lying between them. The CDR3, as DNA: TGCGCCAGCAGCCTAACTTTAAGCACAGATACGCAGTATTTT. Its translation is CASSLTLSTDTQYF.

This clone was detected a few times. This chain links TRBV7-9 with TRBJ2-1; no clear D. Germline V CDR1 and CDR2: SEHNR, FQNEAQ (reference sequence). V lost 1 base, J lost 8 bases, and 3 bases lay in between. CDR3 length equals 11 residues. The CDR3 sequence is CASSLVYEQFF. CDR3 DNA: TGTGCCAGCAGCTTAGTCTATGAGCAGTTCTTC.

V and J are TRBV3-1 (or the pseudogene TRBV3-2) and TRBJ1-6; D not certain. The V gene's germline CDR1 is LGHDT and CDR2 YNNKEL (reference sequence). The CDR3 covers 16 residues. Trimming shortened V by 0 bases and J by 6 bases, and 12 bases separated the two germline ends. The CDR3 nucleotides are TGTGCCAGCAGCCAAGATAGACTCTCGGGTAATTCACCCCTCCACTTT. The encoded protein is CASSQDRLSGNSPLHF.

V is TRBV3-1 (or the pseudogene TRBV3-2) and J is TRBJ2-1; D gene ambiguous. This CDR3 region has 13 residues. The germline gives CDR1 LGHDT, CDR2 YNNKEL (reference sequence). V lost 0 bases to trimming and J lost 10 bases, with 10 bases between them. The CDR3 is CASSQDSGYEQFF. CDR3 DNA: TGTGCCAGCAGCCAAGATTCCGGGTACGAGCAGTTCTTC.

This chain joins TRBV7-9 and TRBJ1-1; perhaps TRBD1 as D (5 bases). Germline lookup yields CDR1 SEHNR and CDR2 FQNEAQ (reference sequence). V gave up 8 bases and J gave up 0 bases, with 19 bases separating them. The length of the CDR3 is 16 residues. The CDR3 protein is CASGPPRGGMNTEAFF. CDR3 sequence (DNA): TGTGCCAGCGGACCACCTCGGGGGGGGATGAACACTGAAGCTTTCTTT.

This clone was seen more than once but under ten times. The chain couples TRBV28 to TRBJ1-1; tentative D call: TRBD1 (5 bases). CDR3 length: 14 residues. Germline loops: CDR1 MDHEN, CDR2 SYDVKM. The ends were cut back, 4 bases at V and 0 bases at J, with 9 bases in the middle. Here the CDR3 reads CASSWGEVNTEAFF. CDR3 DNA: TGTGCCAGCAGTTGGGGGGAGGTGAACACTGAAGCTTTCTTT.

This clone was found a few times. The genes are TRBV10-2 and TRBJ2-7, with TRBD2 as a possible D gene (5 bases). Per germline, CDR1 WSHSY and CDR2 SAAADI. Trimming removed 0 bases from V and 4 bases from J, with 7 bases in between. The CDR3 sequence is 13 residues long. The CDR3 sequence: CASSESGGYEQYF. The CDR3 region has the DNA TGCGCCAGCAGTGAGTCAGGCGGGTACGAGCAGTACTTC.

The chain employs TRBV7-8 and TRBJ2-4; D gene ambiguous. The V gene lost 0 bases and the J gene lost 0 bases, with 12 bases spanning the gap. In germline, CDR1 is SGHVS, CDR2 FQNEAQ. This CDR3 has 17 residues. The CDR3 loop is CASSLAPTFEAKNIQYF. CDR3 sequence (DNA): TGTGCCAGCAGCTTAGCGCCCACATTCGAAGCCAAAAACATTCAGTACTTC.

This clone was picked up a small number of times. V gene TRBV11-2 combines with J gene TRBJ2-4; TRBD1 is a possible D gene (5 bases). The germline V gene has CDR1 SGHAT and CDR2 FQNNGV. The V end lost 1 base, the J end lost 6 bases, and 7 bases lay between the germline ends. This CDR3 has 13 residues. CDR3 sequence (DNA): TGTGCCAGCAGCTTAGGGACATTAAACATTCAGTACTTC. Protein: CASSLGTLNIQYF.

This chain joins TRBV12-3 or TRBV12-4 and TRBJ1-2; no reliable D call. The CDR3 has 12 amino acids. Between the trimmed V and J ends, which lost 7 bases and 4 bases, there was a span of 10 bases. CDR3 DNA sequence: TGTGCCAGCAACCTGGCGGGCTATGGCTACACCTTC. This codes for CASNLAGYGYTF.

The V call is TRBV30, the J call TRBJ2-3, with 9 bases lining up with TRBD2. Germline V gives CDR1 GTSNPN, CDR2 SVGIG (reference sequence). V trimming: 2 bases; J trimming: 5 bases; junction bases outside the gene matches: 5. The CDR3 has 14 residues. In DNA form, the CDR3 reads TGTGCCTGGAGTCGGACTAGCGCAGTAGATACGCAGTATTTT. Its translation is CAWSRTSAVDTQYF.

This clone showed up just once. The CDR3 sequence is CASSLWQGQYEQYF. CDR3 coding DNA: TGTGCCAGCAGCTTATGGCAGGGTCAATACGAGCAGTACTTC. The V gene is TRBV13, the J gene TRBJ2-7; the D gene is possibly TRBD1 (5 bases). The V gene lost 2 bases and the J gene lost 4 bases, with 12 bases spanning the gap. CDR3 length: 14 residues. Germline CDR1 PRHDT, CDR2 FYEKMQ (reference sequence).

The sample holds a few counts of this clone. The genes are TRBV5-5 and TRBJ2-3; 9 bases line up with TRBD1. CDR1 is SGHKS, CDR2 YYEKEE, per germline (reference sequence). Trimming at V came to 4 bases and at J to 2 bases, leaving 8 bases not matched to a gene. The CDR3 spans 16 residues. The CDR3 loop reads CASSPPGQGNTDTQYF. In DNA, the CDR3 is TGTGCCAGCAGCCCTCCGGGACAGGGTAACACAGATACGCAGTATTTT.

The chain has TRBV6-6 and TRBJ2-7, with 12 bases fitting TRBD2. V was pared by 5 bases and J by 7 bases, with 6 bases of the junction left unmatched. The CDR3 totals 14 residues. Germline values: CDR1 MNHNY, CDR2 SVGAGI (reference sequence). CDR3 nucleotide sequence: TGTGCCAGCAGTCCCGGACTAGCGGGAAGAGAGCAGTACTTC. It yields the protein CASSPGLAGREQYF.

This clone was found a few times. The V call is TRBV3-1 (or the pseudogene TRBV3-2), the J call TRBJ1-5; the D gene is possibly TRBD1 (5 bases). The CDR3 contains 17 residues. Germline CDR1 reads LGHDT; CDR2 reads YNNKEL (reference sequence). Deletions cut 0 bases from V and 0 bases from J, with 12 bases between. In DNA, the CDR3 is TGTGCCAGCAGCCAAGATCAGGGCCCCTATAGCAATCAGCCCCAGCATTTT. Translating it yields CASSQDQGPYSNQPQHF.

The chain carries TRBV11-2 and TRBJ2-2; D is perhaps TRBD2 (6 bases). V lost 1 base, J lost 4 bases, and 13 bases lay in between. The CDR3 contains 16 residues. The germline gives CDR1 SGHAT, CDR2 FQNNGV. CDR3 in amino acids: CASSLVAASFTGELFF. Here the CDR3 DNA reads TGTGCCAGCAGCTTAGTAGCGGCTAGCTTCACCGGGGAGCTGTTTTTT.

This sequence joins TRBV9 and TRBJ2-7; D perhaps matches TRBD1 (6 bases). CDR3 length equals 13 residues. The germline V gene encodes CDR1 SGDLS and CDR2 YYNGEE. V was cut by 3 bases and J by 6 bases, with 13 bases left in between. CDR3 in DNA: TGTGCCAGCAGCGGGCCGGGACACGCCGAGCAGTACTTC. Its protein product is CASSGPGHAEQYF.

This clone appeared once. This rearrangement joins TRBV18 to TRBJ1-1; 9 positions match TRBD1. The germline V gene has CDR1 KGHSH and CDR2 LQKENI. The ends lost 3 bases at V and 11 bases at J; junction bases unmatched: 19. This CDR3 has 17 amino acids. This CDR3 is CASSPIGGTGQKVTAFF. In nucleotides, the CDR3 is TGTGCCAGCTCACCGATCGGGGGGACAGGGCAAAAGGTAACGGCTTTCTTT.